These 15 T cell receptor beta chains came from one sample sequenced in a study of shared clonotypes between healthy human individuals (dated by TCRdb to the early 2020s). CD8 naive samples were obtained by positive selection for CCR7 among CD45RO-negative cells, yielding a CD45RA+CCR7+ population from which TemRA cells were excluded. The library was produced with the immunoSEQ multiplex PCR assay. Here the immuneACCESS table is served through TCRdb, limited to in-frame sequences with V and J called. Missing clones are a known gap in these copies; in checked studies unresolved V genes cover under half, and the rest lacks a known reason. The table for this sample lists about 580,000 clones; roughly 98% of them were counted only once. The ten largest clonotypes hold approximately 0.3% of the sample. The material sequenced was naive CD8+ T cells sorted from blood. Read against the paper, the sample's cell subset or site label means: CD45RA+CCR7+. Receptor source: a man younger than 45 in good health.

The V gene is TRBV27, the J gene TRBJ1-4; TRBD1 might be the D (6 bases). CDR1 is MNHEY, CDR2 SMNVEV, per germline (reference sequence). The germline V and J ends were trimmed by 5 bases and 0 bases, with 10 bases remaining between them. The CDR3 extends over 15 amino acids. CDR3 loop: CASSNRTATNEKLFF. CDR3 bases: TGTGCCAGCAGTAACCGGACAGCAACTAATGAAAAACTGTTTTTT.

On this clone: The sample contains more than one DNA sequence encoding this CDR3. The chain uses TRBV5-1 and TRBJ1-1; no definite D call. CDR1 is SGHRS and CDR2 is YFSETQ in the germline V gene. V lost 0 bases, J lost 1 base, and 4 bases lay in between. The CDR3 has 13 residues. The CDR3 sequence is CASSLAANTEAFF. The CDR3 nucleotides are TGCGCCAGCAGCTTGGCGGCGAACACTGAAGCTTTCTTT.

This clone was picked up a small number of times. V gene TRBV5-1 combines with J gene TRBJ2-1; D ambiguous. Germline assignment: CDR1 SGHRS and CDR2 YFSETQ. The CDR3 covers 12 residues. The V and J ends lost 0 bases and 5 bases respectively, with 3 bases between them. CDR3 sequence reads: CASSLEDNEQFF. The CDR3 DNA is TGCGCCAGCAGCTTGGAGGACAATGAGCAGTTCTTC.

This clone has only one observation. The CDR3 spells CSVETGRRYEQYF. In DNA form, the CDR3 reads TGCAGCGTGGAGACAGGGAGGCGGTACGAGCAGTACTTC. The chain joins TRBV29-1 to TRBJ2-7; D might be TRBD1 (7 bases). Germline CDR1 and CDR2: SQVTM and ANQGSEA. This CDR3 comprises 13 residues. Trimming stripped 6 bases from V and 4 bases from J, with 16 bases between.

V gene TRBV7-2 combines with J gene TRBJ1-1, with D possibly matching TRBD1 (6 bases). The V and J ends lost 5 bases and 3 bases respectively, with 10 bases between them. There are 13 residues in the CDR3. CDR1 and CDR2 from the germline V gene are SGHTA and FQGNSA. CDR3 in amino acids: CASSTDRYTEAFF. The CDR3 DNA sequence: TGTGCCAGCAGCACAGACAGGTACACTGAAGCTTTCTTT.

The V gene is TRBV27, the J gene TRBJ1-5; D gene ambiguous. From germline, CDR1 is MNHEY and CDR2 SMNVEV (reference sequence). V lost 0 bases and J 1 base, leaving 4 bases between the germline ends. The CDR3 runs 14 residues. DNA of the CDR3: TGTGCCAGCAGTTTATCGGTAAGCAATCAGCCCCAGCATTTT. Its translation is CASSLSVSNQPQHF.

This chain connects TRBV25-1 to TRBJ2-3; no clear D gene. Germline CDR1 and CDR2: MGHDK and SYGVNS. The length of the CDR3 is 16 residues. Trimming removed 1 base at V and 2 bases at J, with 13 bases between. The DNA of the CDR3 is TGTGCCAGCAGTGAATTCGTAGAACAATTCACAGATACGCAGTATTTT. Residues: CASSEFVEQFTDTQYF.

The chain is built from TRBV5-1 and TRBJ2-3; 8 nucleotides agree with TRBD2. Germline trimming cut 0 bases from V and 1 base from J; bases unmatched to any gene: 4. The CDR3 length is 16 residues. Germline V gene lookup returns CDR1 SGHRS and CDR2 YFSETQ. CDR3 DNA sequence: TGCGCCAGCAGCTTGGGTAGCGGGGACCGCACAGATACGCAGTATTTT. It encodes CASSLGSGDRTDTQYF.

The rearrangement joins TRBV6-1 to TRBJ2-1; 10 bases fit TRBD2. This CDR3 is 17 amino acids long. Trimming took 2 bases from V and 3 from J; bases not matched to a gene: 7. Germline lookup yields CDR1 MNHNS and CDR2 SASEGT. As DNA, the CDR3 is TGTGCCAGCAGTGAAAAAGGACTAGCGGCTGTCTACAATGAGCAGTTCTTC. It translates to CASSEKGLAAVYNEQFF.

The V and J genes are TRBV6-6 and TRBJ1-1; 8 bases align to TRBD1. J lost 10 bases, V lost 3 bases, and 10 bases had no gene match. CDR3 length: 14 residues. The germline gives CDR1 MNHNY, CDR2 SVGAGI (reference sequence). The CDR3 region is CASSYGPQGDRAFF. CDR3 in DNA: TGTGCCAGCAGTTATGGGCCACAGGGGGACAGAGCTTTCTTT.

This clone was detected only once. This chain links TRBV2 with TRBJ2-5, with D unresolved. This CDR3 spans 12 amino acids. Deletions cut 5 bases from V and 5 bases from J, with 9 bases between. Germline CDR1 SNHLY, CDR2 FYNNEI. The CDR3 loop reads CASSRVSETQYF. The CDR3 DNA sequence: TGTGCCAGCAGTAGGGTTAGTGAGACCCAGTACTTC.

This chain joins TRBV7-6 and TRBJ2-7, with 11 bases aligning to TRBD1. The germline V gene encodes CDR1 SGHVS and CDR2 FNYEAQ. V shed 4 bases and J 3 bases; nucleotides not matched to a gene: 14. The CDR3 has 18 amino acids. CDR3 sequence (DNA): TGTGCCAGCAGCTGGGGAGCCGGGACAGGGGGACCCCGCTACGAGCAGTACTTC. Amino acids: CASSWGAGTGGPRYEQYF.

This clone occurred once. The chain combines TRBV6-1 with TRBJ2-1; 13 positions agree with TRBD2. V was pared by 7 bases and J by 9 bases, with 6 bases of the junction left unmatched. This CDR3 is 14 amino acids long. Germline V lookup: CDR1 MNHNS, CDR2 SASEGT. The CDR3 here is CASILLAGGSEQFF. Written as DNA, the CDR3 is TGTGCCAGCATTCTACTAGCGGGAGGGAGTGAGCAGTTCTTC.

This rearrangement joins TRBV2 to TRBJ2-1, with a weak D call TRBD1 (6 bases). V gave up 10 bases and J gave up 7 bases, with 14 bases separating them. The CDR3 length is 12 residues. Per the germline V gene, CDR1 is SNHLY and CDR2 is FYNNEI. CDR3 bases: TGTGCCACTGAAGACAGGAGGAATGAGCAGTTCTTC. As protein: CATEDRRNEQFF.

The chain combines TRBV9 with TRBJ1-1; no reliable D call. The CDR3 contains 15 residues. Germline V lookup: CDR1 SGDLS, CDR2 YYNGEE. The V gene lost 3 bases and the J gene lost 4 bases, with 16 bases spanning the gap. The CDR3 loop reads CASSATETQATEAFF. CDR3 bases: TGTGCCAGCAGCGCAACAGAGACCCAGGCCACTGAAGCTTTCTTT.